This T cell receptor beta chain was sequenced for a study of Graves' ophthalmopathy and Graves' hyperthyroidism. The CDR3 runs to 16 residues. Between the trimmed V and J ends, which lost 0 bases and 3 bases, there was a span of 11 bases. Germline lookup yields CDR1 LGHNA and CDR2 YSLEER. The authors amplified TCR beta CDR3 regions from RNA transcripts. Second-round multiplex PCR came after first-round RT-PCR with HTBI primers. TCRdb independently ran MiXCR on the multiplex PCR reads; one entry per CDR3 protein. The profile shows around 670,000 distinct CDR3 sequences, around 40% of them singletons. This clonotype has a single count.

This TCR derives from an adult man with Graves' ophthalmopathy. The chain recombines TRBV4-3 with TRBJ1-4, with no clear D. Sequences were obtained from peripheral blood. The CDR3 loop is CASSQDSRPANEKLFF. The CDR3 DNA reads TGCGCCAGCAGCCAAGATAGCCGGCCCGCTAATGAAAAACTGTTTTTT.